This entry concerns a single T cell receptor beta chain. The data originate from a study of shared clonotypes between healthy human individuals. About the research overall: Per-donor plates numbered three CD4 naive, three CD4 memory, two CD8 naive and one CD8 memory.

In the authors' workflow: For the immunoSEQ data, sequences were junction-only without quality scores, so filtering differed. Profiling relied on immunoSEQ multiplex PCR, and the TCRdb table lists in-frame clones only, not all of them. V, J and clone size are taken as reported in that table, and D and trimming were inferred from the DNA itself. The table shows 2 million to 2.5 million clones, with 85% to 95% occurring only once. V was trimmed by 1 base and J by 1 base, leaving 7 bases between them. The germline gives CDR1 SGHVS, CDR2 FQNEAQ. This CDR3 region has 14 residues. Donors, without exception, were Caucasian adults residing in Nashville, Tennessee.

The chain uses TRBV7-8 and TRBJ1-1; D is undetermined. Source material: naive CD4+ T cells sorted from blood. Documented subset: CD45RA+ positively selected. This receptor was obtained from a man aged 18 to 29 in good health. The CDR3 DNA is TGTGCCAGCAGCTTAGACGCGGGGAACACTGAAGCTTTCTTT. Its translation is CASSLDAGNTEAFF.